The present entry profiles one TCR beta chain with its context. These data are taken from a study of T cell responses to AZD1222 COVID-19 vaccine. Germline V gene lookup returns CDR1 KGHSH and CDR2 LQKENI. V dropped 0 bases and J dropped 9 bases, with 14 bases sitting between them. The CDR3 is 14 amino acids. Profiling relied on immunoSEQ multiplex PCR, and the TCRdb table lists in-frame clones only, not all of them. The table records 140,000 to 150,000 clones, 75% to 90% of them present only once. Sequencing used peripheral blood, obtained on day 0 of AZD1222 vaccination. The chain carries TRBV18 and TRBJ2-5, with D possibly TRBD2 on 6 matching bases. This receptor was taken from an adult in good health. CDR3 sequence reads: CASSPPSGPTPQYF. In DNA, the CDR3 is TGTGCCAGCTCACCACCTAGCGGTCCTACGCCCCAGTACTTC.